The 20 T cell receptor beta chains presented below share a single source sample, sequenced in a study of CD8 T cells in Susac syndrome (dated by TCRdb to about 2019). Library preparation used the immunoSEQ multiplex PCR assay. RNA was extracted with the RNeasy kit and 0.5 to 1 ug was reverse transcribed using random hexamers. TCRdb trimmed the raw reads at Q25, called clones with MiXCR and kept productive beta chains. For every CDR3 protein sequence, its rows merge into one entry that carries the most common genes and DNA. Counted in this sample were about 190,000 distinct CDR3 sequences; roughly 94% of them appeared once. The ten largest clones capture less than 0.2% of the sample. The specimen was CD8+ T cells from PBMCs. The receptors stem from a human donor with Susac syndrome.

The rearrangement links TRBV19 to TRBJ2-1; TRBD2 is a possible D gene (6 bases). The CDR3 spans 13 residues. V was shortened by 5 bases and J by 8 bases, with 13 bases between the two germline ends. Looked up from germline, CDR1 is LNHDA and CDR2 is SQIVND (reference sequence). CDR3 in amino acids: CASSWRAGDEQFF. DNA for the CDR3: TGTGCCAGTAGTTGGAGGGCCGGGGATGAGCAGTTCTTC.

This chain connects TRBV2 to TRBJ2-7; D not certain. Per germline, CDR1 SNHLY and CDR2 FYNNEI. The CDR3 loop spans 16 amino acids. The V and J ends lost 3 bases and 0 bases respectively, with 15 bases between them. The CDR3 loop reads CASSEDVGSLSYEQYF. The CDR3 DNA reads TGTGCCAGCAGTGAGGATGTTGGGTCCCTCTCCTACGAGCAGTACTTC.

The chain carries TRBV11-2 and TRBJ2-5; 12 bases fit TRBD2. Germline V gene lookup returns CDR1 SGHAT and CDR2 FQNNGV. The CDR3 has 16 residues. V lost 5 bases to trimming and J lost 5 bases; unmatched junction nucleotides: 9. This CDR3 is CASSNYLAGGGETQYF. For the CDR3, the DNA is TGTGCCAGCAGCAATTACCTAGCGGGAGGGGGGGAGACCCAGTACTTC.

The CDR3 sequence: CASSVVEGLSAEAFF. The CDR3 bases are TGTGCCAGCAGCGTAGTGGAGGGCTTGAGCGCTGAAGCTTTCTTT. The chain recombines TRBV9 with TRBJ1-1; D uncertain. Germline V gives CDR1 SGDLS, CDR2 YYNGEE. The CDR3 runs to 15 residues. V dropped 0 bases and J dropped 6 bases, with 15 bases sitting between them. Based on the CDR3 plus reference TRBV9 and TRBJ1-1, the full variable domain is DSGVTQTPKHLITATGQRVTLRCSPRSGDLSVYWYQQSLDQGLQFLIQYYNGEERAKGNILERFSAQQFPDLHSELNLSSLELGDSALYFCASSVVEGLSAEAFFGQGTRLTVV.

The J gene is TRBJ2-7, the V gene TRBV20-1; TRBD2 aligns across 14 bases. This CDR3 is built from 16 residues. V was pared by 5 bases and J by 7 bases, with 13 bases of the junction left unmatched. Germline V gene sequence: CDR1 DFQATT, CDR2 SNEGSKA (reference sequence). The CDR3 spells CSAQEGLAGVGKEQYF. CDR3 nucleotides: TGCAGTGCTCAGGAGGGACTAGCGGGGGTCGGCAAAGAGCAGTACTTC.

The chain couples TRBV27 to TRBJ1-5, with D unresolved. Germline CDR1 MNHEY, CDR2 SMNVEV (reference sequence). The ends were cut back, 5 bases at V and 0 bases at J, with 8 bases in the middle. This CDR3 contains 14 residues. The CDR3 nucleotides are TGTGCCAGCAGTGTAGTATATAGCAATCAGCCCCAGCATTTT. Translating it yields CASSVVYSNQPQHF.

The V call is TRBV13, the J call TRBJ2-7, with 11 bases identical to TRBD2. The CDR3 sequence is 16 residues long. Germline values: CDR1 PRHDT, CDR2 FYEKMQ (reference sequence). J lost 3 bases, V lost 0 bases, and 4 bases had no gene match. The CDR3 DNA follows: TGTGCCAGCAGCTTAGGACTAGCGGGGGCAAACTACGAGCAGTACTTC. Translation gives CASSLGLAGANYEQYF.

The chain joins TRBV28 to TRBJ2-3; 9 nucleotides match TRBD1. With 5 bases clipped from V and 3 bases from J, the junction kept 12 bases outside the gene matches. The germline gives CDR1 MDHEN, CDR2 SYDVKM. The CDR3 length is 17 residues. The CDR3 sequence is CASSRGQGSWVTDTQYF. Written as DNA, the CDR3 is TGTGCCAGCAGTCGAGGACAGGGGTCTTGGGTAACAGATACGCAGTATTTT.

In DNA form, the CDR3 reads TGCGCCAGCAGCCAAGATAGAACTAGCGGGAACTACGAGCAGTACTTC. Protein: CASSQDRTSGNYEQYF. The chain has TRBV4-1 and TRBJ2-7, with TRBD2 identical over 10 bases. With 0 bases clipped from V and 3 bases from J, the junction kept 5 bases outside the gene matches. Germline V gene lookup returns CDR1 MGHRA and CDR2 YSYEKL. CDR3 size: 16 residues.

The rearrangement uses TRBV13 and TRBJ2-7; 8 bases are shared with TRBD1. V trimming: 2 bases; J trimming: 3 bases; junction bases outside the gene matches: 3. The CDR3 extends over 14 amino acids. Germline CDR1 PRHDT, CDR2 FYEKMQ (reference sequence). CDR3 sequence (DNA): TGTGCCAGCAGCTTATTTGGGACAGGCTACGAGCAGTACTTC. Protein sequence: CASSLFGTGYEQYF.

The V call is TRBV25-1, the J call TRBJ2-3; no clear D gene. The germline V gene encodes CDR1 MGHDK and CDR2 SYGVNS. The V end lost 10 bases, the J end lost 5 bases, and 19 bases lay between the germline ends. The CDR3 runs 14 residues. CDR3 DNA: TGTGCCAACCAACGACATCGACTTCTAGATACGCAGTATTTT. This gives the protein CANQRHRLLDTQYF. Together with reference TRBV25-1 and TRBJ2-3, the CDR3 gives the full variable domain: EADIYQTPRYLVIGTGKKITLECSQTMGHDKMYWYQQDPGMELHLIHYSYGVNSTEKGDLSSESTVSRIRTEHFPLTLESARPSHTSQYLCANQRHRLLDTQYFGPGTRLTVL.

The J gene is TRBJ1-1, the V gene TRBV5-1; D uncertain. CDR1 is SGHRS and CDR2 is YFSETQ in the germline V gene. V lost 10 bases and J lost 4, with 11 bases in between. CDR3 size: 11 residues. The CDR3 sequence: CALWRSTEAFF. CDR3 DNA sequence: TGCGCCTTATGGAGGAGCACTGAAGCTTTCTTT.

This rearrangement joins TRBV5-1 to TRBJ1-1; unclear D gene. The CDR3 is made up of 15 amino acids. Germline CDR1 and CDR2: SGHRS and YFSETQ. V was trimmed by 3 bases and J by 4 bases, leaving 16 bases between them. The CDR3 is CASSWAGVRGTEAFF. CDR3 nucleotides: TGCGCCAGCAGCTGGGCCGGGGTCCGCGGCACTGAAGCTTTCTTT.

The V and J genes are TRBV5-4 and TRBJ1-2; 7 bases agree with TRBD1. From germline, CDR1 is SGHNT and CDR2 YYREEE (reference sequence). The CDR3 extends over 14 amino acids. J lost 2 bases, V lost 3 bases, and 4 bases had no gene match. CDR3 sequence reads: CASSSDRVNYGYTF. The CDR3, as DNA: TGTGCCAGCAGCTCAGACAGGGTCAACTATGGCTACACCTTC.

The V gene is TRBV20-1, the J gene TRBJ2-1; 7 bases are shared with TRBD2. The CDR3 length is 12 residues. Germline CDR1 is DFQATT and CDR2 is SNEGSKA (reference sequence). J gave up 6 bases and V 1 base, and 0 bases lay outside the gene matches. Written as DNA, the CDR3 is TGCAGTGCTAGAGGGACTAGCAATGAGCAGTTCTTC. Protein sequence: CSARGTSNEQFF.

V usage is TRBV3-1 and J usage is TRBJ1-2; D is possibly TRBD1 (5 bases). V lost 4 bases to trimming and J lost 6 bases, with 15 bases between them. Germline CDR1 and CDR2: LGHDT and YNNKEL (reference sequence). The length of the CDR3 is 14 residues. The DNA for the CDR3 is TGTGCCAGCAGCCTAAGGGGCGGGGTAGATGGCTACACCTTC. Translated: CASSLRGGVDGYTF.

The CDR3 reads CSAREWPSGLTYEQYF. In DNA, the CDR3 is TGCAGTGCTAGAGAATGGCCGAGCGGACTTACCTACGAGCAGTACTTC. The chain is built from TRBV20-1 and TRBJ2-7; D possibly corresponds to TRBD2 (5 bases). V lost 0 bases, J lost 2 bases, and 17 bases lay in between. The CDR3 contains 16 residues. CDR1 is DFQATT, CDR2 SNEGSKA, per germline (reference sequence).

The chain recombines TRBV10-2 with TRBJ2-7; D may be TRBD2 (5 bases). The V and J ends lost 2 bases and 5 bases respectively, with 13 bases between them. Per the germline V gene, CDR1 is WSHSY and CDR2 is SAAADI. CDR3 size: 14 residues. CDR3 sequence: CASSEVAGLHEQYF. The CDR3 bases are TGCGCCAGCAGTGAGGTCGCGGGTCTCCACGAGCAGTACTTC.

The CDR3, as DNA: TGCAGTGCTAGAGATCCCCTGACTAGCGGGAGGGCCACAGATACGCAGTATTTT. This translates into CSARDPLTSGRATDTQYF. This rearrangement joins TRBV20-1 to TRBJ2-3; 14 bases are a match to TRBD2. CDR3 length: 18 residues. Germline CDR1 reads DFQATT; CDR2 reads SNEGSKA (reference sequence). The junction had 7 bases not matched to a gene; V was cut back by 0 bases and J by 2 bases.

The rearrangement joins TRBV20-1 to TRBJ2-5; 9 bases agree with TRBD2. This CDR3 is built from 13 residues. V lost 6 bases, J lost 3 bases, and 5 bases stayed unmatched. From germline, CDR1 is DFQATT and CDR2 SNEGSKA (reference sequence). CDR3 protein: CSAPAGGKETQYF. CDR3 coding DNA: TGCAGTGCCCCAGCGGGGGGAAAAGAGACCCAGTACTTC.